The 16 T cell receptor beta chains presented below share a single source sample, sequenced in a study of blood T cell repertoires in COVID-19. This table comes from immunoSEQ multiplex PCR, and its TCRdb copy is limited to in-frame clones, with some not included. The sample includes about 480,000 clones, roughly 89% of them seen just once. The sample taken for sequencing was peripheral blood. These receptors all stem from a woman under 40 with acute or convalescent COVID-19.

The chain recombines TRBV7-9 with TRBJ1-3, with D perhaps TRBD1 (6 bases). Per the germline V gene, CDR1 is SEHNR and CDR2 is FQNEAQ (reference sequence). The CDR3 has 16 amino acids. V shed 2 bases and J shed 0 bases, with 11 bases lying between them. CDR3: CASSLSRTVSGNTIYF. The CDR3 bases are TGTGCCAGCAGCTTAAGCCGGACAGTCTCTGGAAACACCATATATTTT.

This clone came up a few times. The chain has TRBV12-3 or TRBV12-4 and TRBJ2-5; TRBD1 aligns across 8 bases. J lost 5 bases, V lost 7 bases, and 6 bases had no gene match. The CDR3 length is 13 residues. CDR3 nucleotide sequence: TGTGCCAGCACCCTCCGACAGGGGGAGACCCAGTACTTC. Residues: CASTLRQGETQYF.

On this clone: In the same sample, other DNA sequences code for this CDR3. This chain connects TRBV5-6 to TRBJ1-1; D gene unclear. The germline V and J ends were trimmed by 0 bases and 2 bases, with 5 bases remaining between them. The CDR3 sequence is 13 residues long. In germline, CDR1 is SGHDT, CDR2 YYEEEE. The CDR3 DNA follows: TGTGCCAGCAGCTTGGGGCCAAACACTGAAGCTTTCTTT. It encodes CASSLGPNTEAFF. Filled out from reference TRBV5-6 and TRBJ1-1, the complete variable domain reads DAGVTQSPTHLIKTRGQQVTLRCSPKSGHDTVSWYQQALGQGPQFIFQYYEEEERQRGNFPDRFSGHQFPNYSSELNVNALLLGDSALYLCASSLGPNTEAFFGQGTRLTVV.

The genes are TRBV29-1 and TRBJ2-7; the D gene is possibly TRBD2 (7 bases). Germline-derived CDR1 and CDR2 are SQVTM and ANQGSEA. The CDR3 loop spans 15 amino acids. V gave up 0 bases and J gave up 6 bases, with 18 bases separating them. The CDR3 is CSVEDPRRGPAEQYF. CDR3 nucleotides: TGCAGCGTTGAAGACCCCCGGCGGGGGCCGGCCGAGCAGTACTTC.

The rearrangement joins TRBV3-1 (or the pseudogene TRBV3-2) to TRBJ2-1; D not resolved. CDR1 is LGHDT and CDR2 is YNNKEL in the germline V gene (reference sequence). Trimming shortened V by 1 base and J by 4 bases, and 2 bases separated the two germline ends. The CDR3 sequence is 12 residues long. The DNA for the CDR3 is TGTGCCAGCAGCCAAGTATACAATGAGCAGTTCTTC. Translated, it gives CASSQVYNEQFF.

The chain couples TRBV27 to TRBJ2-3, with TRBD1 as a possible D gene (5 bases). The CDR3 covers 13 residues. V lost 8 bases to trimming and J lost 10 bases, with 19 bases between them. From germline, CDR1 is MNHEY and CDR2 SMNVEV (reference sequence). In DNA form, the CDR3 reads TGTGCCAGCGGGTTGGACACGCTGGTTCCGCAGTATTTT. Its translation is CASGLDTLVPQYF.

V usage is TRBV14 and J usage is TRBJ2-3, with 8 bases aligning to TRBD1. The CDR3 has 14 amino acids. V was pared by 6 bases and J by 5 bases, with 7 bases of the junction left unmatched. Germline V gene lookup returns CDR1 SGHDN and CDR2 FVKESK. The CDR3: CASSHQGAQDTQYF. The CDR3 bases are TGTGCCAGCAGTCATCAGGGGGCGCAAGATACGCAGTATTTT.

This chain uses TRBV6-5 with TRBJ1-6; 8 bases agree with TRBD1. The CDR3 sequence is 16 residues long. The V segment lost 4 bases and the J segment 4 bases; nucleotides outside the gene matches: 6. The V gene's germline CDR1 is MNHEY and CDR2 SVGAGI. DNA of the CDR3: TGTGCCAGCAGTTCTGACAGGGGCGGTTATAATTCACCCCTCCACTTT. Its translation: CASSSDRGGYNSPLHF.

V gene TRBV29-1 combines with J gene TRBJ1-2; D remains ambiguous. The V gene's germline CDR1 is SQVTM and CDR2 ANQGSEA. V was trimmed by 3 bases and J by 3 bases, leaving 8 bases between them. The CDR3 length is 12 residues. CDR3 sequence (DNA): TGCAGCGTTGACACCAGGCACTATGGCTACACCTTC. It yields the protein CSVDTRHYGYTF. The whole variable domain, filled in from reference TRBV29-1 and TRBJ1-2, reads SAVISQKPSRDICQRGTSLTIQCQVDSQVTMMFWYRQQPGQSLTLIATANQGSEATYESGFVIDKFPISRPNLTFSTLTVSNMSPEDSSIYLCSVDTRHYGYTFGSGTRLTVV.

V gene TRBV5-1 combines with J gene TRBJ2-4; 13 nucleotides line up with TRBD2. The V and J ends lost 4 bases and 3 bases, in that order; junction bases with no gene match: 4. The germline V gene encodes CDR1 SGHRS and CDR2 YFSETQ. This CDR3 region has 16 residues. CDR3 amino acids: CASSLTSGGHKNIQYF. The CDR3 DNA reads TGCGCCAGCAGCCTGACTAGCGGGGGGCACAAAAACATTCAGTACTTC.

The V call is TRBV9, the J call TRBJ2-7; 9 bases fit TRBD2. CDR3 length: 15 residues. With 4 bases clipped from V and 3 bases from J, the junction kept 8 bases outside the gene matches. Per germline, CDR1 SGDLS and CDR2 YYNGEE. CDR3 residues: CASSPRGSGGYEQYF. The CDR3, as DNA: TGTGCCAGCAGCCCGAGGGGTAGCGGGGGCTACGAGCAGTACTTC.

This clone appeared once. V usage is TRBV5-1 and J usage is TRBJ1-3; TRBD1 aligns across 10 bases. V dropped 1 base and J dropped 8; count of bases not matched to a gene: 15. The length of the CDR3 is 18 residues. The germline gives CDR1 SGHRS, CDR2 YFSETQ. CDR3 bases: TGCGCCAGCAGCTTGTTGTCGTTGGGACAGGGGAGCGGAGACACCATATATTTT. Its translation is CASSLLSLGQGSGDTIYF.

The rearrangement uses TRBV4-1 and TRBJ2-3; 9 bases are a match to TRBD1. Per germline, CDR1 MGHRA and CDR2 YSYEKL. The CDR3 sequence is 16 residues long. J gave up 4 bases and V 2 bases, and 7 bases lay outside the gene matches. The CDR3 protein is CASSQRTGVVSDTQYF. CDR3 nucleotides: TGCGCCAGCAGCCAAAGGACAGGGGTTGTCTCAGATACGCAGTATTTT.

The rearrangement uses TRBV2 and TRBJ2-1; the match to TRBD2 covers 7 bases. CDR3 size: 15 residues. CDR1 SNHLY and CDR2 FYNNEI come from the germline V gene. V trimming: 4 bases; J trimming: 4 bases; junction bases outside the gene matches: 7. CDR3 sequence (DNA): TGTGCCAGCAGTGTAAATAGGGAGGGTTACAATGAGCAGTTCTTC. It specifies CASSVNREGYNEQFF.

The rearrangement uses TRBV7-8 and TRBJ2-5; 8 bases fit TRBD2. The CDR3 contains 15 residues. Trimming removed 5 bases from V and 2 bases from J; junction bases left unmatched: 7. Germline CDR1 SGHVS, CDR2 FQNEAQ. The CDR3 reads CASSPPGLGQETQYF. DNA for the CDR3: TGTGCCAGCAGCCCGCCGGGACTAGGACAAGAGACCCAGTACTTC.

This clone was found a few times. At one of its ends the junction is not consistent with the germline gene, which may arise from a read error. The V and J genes are TRBV7-9 and TRBJ2-7; 8 nucleotides agree with TRBD1. Germline V gives CDR1 SEHNR, CDR2 FQNEAQ (reference sequence). The CDR3 length is 15 residues. In DNA, the CDR3 is TGTGCCAGCAGCTTTCCGGGACAGGCTTCCTCCGAGCAGTACTTC. It yields the protein CASSFPGQASSEQYF.